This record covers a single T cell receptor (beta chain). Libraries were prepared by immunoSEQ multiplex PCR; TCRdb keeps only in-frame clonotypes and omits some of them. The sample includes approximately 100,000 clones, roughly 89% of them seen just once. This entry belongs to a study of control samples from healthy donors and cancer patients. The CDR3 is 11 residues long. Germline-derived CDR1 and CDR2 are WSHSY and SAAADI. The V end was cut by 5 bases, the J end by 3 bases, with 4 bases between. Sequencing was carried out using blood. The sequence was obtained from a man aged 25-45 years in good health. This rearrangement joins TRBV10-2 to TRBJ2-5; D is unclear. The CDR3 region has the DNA TGCGCCAGCAGTTCGAAAGAGACCCAGTACTTC. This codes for CASSSKETQYF.